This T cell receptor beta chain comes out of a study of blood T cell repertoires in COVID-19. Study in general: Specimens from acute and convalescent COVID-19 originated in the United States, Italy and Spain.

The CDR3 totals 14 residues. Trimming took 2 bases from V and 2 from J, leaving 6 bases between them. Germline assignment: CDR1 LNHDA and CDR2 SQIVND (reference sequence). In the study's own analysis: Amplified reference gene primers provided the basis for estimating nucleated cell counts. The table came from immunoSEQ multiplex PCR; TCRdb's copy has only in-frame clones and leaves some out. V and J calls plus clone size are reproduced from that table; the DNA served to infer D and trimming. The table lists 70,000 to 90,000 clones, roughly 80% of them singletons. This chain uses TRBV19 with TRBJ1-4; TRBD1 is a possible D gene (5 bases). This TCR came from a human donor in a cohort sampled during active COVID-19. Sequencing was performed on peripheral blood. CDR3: CASSIQGTNEKLFF. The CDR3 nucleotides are TGTGCCAGTAGTATACAGGGTACTAATGAAAAACTGTTTTTT. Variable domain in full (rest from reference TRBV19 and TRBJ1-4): DGGITQSPKYLFRKEGQNVTLSCEQNLNHDAMYWYRQDPGQGLRLIYYSQIVNDFQKGDIAEGYSVSREKKESFPLTVTSAQKNPTAFYLCASSIQGTNEKLFFGSGTQLSVL.